Listed below are T cell receptor beta chains from one sample, sequenced in a study of chronic HIV infection and antiretroviral therapy. TCRdb ran MiXCR on the 5' RACE reads and lists one entry per CDR3 protein. The sample lists roughly 50,000 distinct CDR3 sequences; about 18% were seen once. The specimen was peripheral blood. Every receptor here comes from an adult who had HIV and had not received antiretroviral therapy, or was an uninfected healthy control (not recorded which). The CDR3 runs from the conserved cysteine through the conserved F or W. The D gene is left open where the match is weak. Only part of the rows carry a size: once, few, many, or a class if the clone is expanded.

abundance,v_gene,j_gene,d_gene,CDR3nt,CDR3aa
-,TRBV28,TRBJ1-2,TRBD1,TGTGCCAGCAACCCTTCCGGGACAGGGGGCCGGAACTATGGCTACACCTTC,CASNPSGTGGRNYGYTF
-,TRBV20-1,TRBJ1-1,-,TGCAGTCTTAATAGGGGGAACACTGAAGCTTTCTTT,CSLNRGNTEAFF
few,TRBV24-1,TRBJ2-6,-,TGTGCCACCAGCCCCGGCCAGTACGGGGCCAACGTCCTGACTTTC,CATSPGQYGANVLTF
many,TRBV4-1,TRBJ2-5,TRBD2,TGCGCCAGCAGCCCCTATCTAGCGGGAACTCCGAGCGAGGAGACCCAGTACTTC,CASSPYLAGTPSEETQYF
-,TRBV20-1,TRBJ2-7,TRBD1,TGCAGTGCTACAGTTTCCGGGACAGAATTCGACGAGCAGTACTTC,CSATVSGTEFDEQYF
-,TRBV11-2,TRBJ2-1,-,TGTGCCAGCAGCCCTAGCGACAGCTCCTACAATGAGCAGTTCTTC,CASSPSDSSYNEQFF
-,TRBV11-1,TRBJ2-5,-,TGTGCCAGCAACTCTCACCTCCAAGAGACCCAGTACTTC,CASNSHLQETQYF
-,TRBV7-8,TRBJ2-2,TRBD2,TGTGCCAGCAGAAGGAGCGGGAGTAACACCGGGGAGCTGTTTTTT,CASRRSGSNTGELFF
few,TRBV10-3,TRBJ2-1,TRBD2,TGTGCCATCAGCGGGGGACTAGCGGAGGGACGTCTCTTC,CAISGGLAEGRLF
-,TRBV2,TRBJ1-6,-,TGTGCCAGCAATAGGAACCTTGGATCACCCCTCCACTTT,CASNRNLGSPLHF
many,TRBV10-1,TRBJ2-1,-,TGCGCCAGCAGTGCAGACCGGGTCCAAAGGAATGAGCAGTTCTTC,CASSADRVQRNEQFF